These T cell receptor beta chains were read from a single sample in a study of blood T cells in healthy people across ages. MiXCR, applied by TCRdb to the 5' RACE reads, yields one record per CDR3 protein. This table holds around 990,000 distinct CDR3 sequences, 30% to 40% found once. Sequenced: blood. These receptors all come from a man aged 18 to 29 in good health. CDR3s include the opening cysteine and the closing phenylalanine or tryptophan. Fields, in order: CDR3 length, V gene, J gene, D gene, clone size, CDR3 DNA, CDR3 protein. The D gene is left open where the match is weak. A row's size may be missing; if present it is once, few, many or a size class.

length: 12
V: TRBV12-3/TRBV12-4
J: TRBJ2-1
D: NA
size: NA
DNA: TGTGCCAGCAGTTTTGCCCCGGACGAGCAGTTCTTC
CDR3: CASSFAPDEQFF

length: 12
V: TRBV29-1
J: TRBJ1-5
D: NA
size: NA
DNA: TGCAGCGTTGGGTCCGCGGATCAGCCCCAGCATTTT
CDR3: CSVGSADQPQHF

length: 14
V: TRBV12-3/TRBV12-4
J: TRBJ2-3
D: NA
size: NA
DNA: TGTGCCAGCAGTTTTAGGGGGGGCACAGATGTGCAGTATTTT
CDR3: CASSFRGGTDVQYF

length: 15
V: TRBV5-1
J: TRBJ1-1
D: NA
size: many
DNA: TGCGCCAGCAGCTTGGAAACAGGAGTGAACACTGAAGCTTTCTTT
CDR3: CASSLETGVNTEAFF

length: 15
V: TRBV5-1
J: TRBJ1-3
D: NA
size: NA
DNA: TGCGCCAGCAGCTCCGACTCCCGCTCTGGAAACACCATATATTTT
CDR3: CASSSDSRSGNTIYF

length: 14
V: TRBV4-1
J: TRBJ2-7
D: TRBD2
size: NA
DNA: TGCGCCAGCAGCCGGACTAGCGGACCCTACGAGCAGTACTTC
CDR3: CASSRTSGPYEQYF

length: 13
V: TRBV25-1
J: TRBJ1-2
D: NA
size: NA
DNA: TGTGCCAGCAGCCCCGGGACCTTCTATGGCCACACCTTC
CDR3: CASSPGTFYGHTF

length: 15
V: TRBV28
J: TRBJ2-5
D: NA
size: NA
DNA: TGTGCCAGCAGTCTCTTCGGACTGAACCAAGAGACCCAGTACTTC
CDR3: CASSLFGLNQETQYF

length: 15
V: TRBV6-2/TRBV6-3
J: TRBJ1-1
D: NA
size: NA
DNA: TGTGCCAGCAGTTACCATGGACAAGTGGGGACTGAAGCTTTCTTT
CDR3: CASSYHGQVGTEAFF

length: 15
V: TRBV20-1
J: TRBJ1-6
D: NA
size: few
DNA: TGCAGTGCTAGGAAGTTGAGCTCCTATAATTCACCCCTCCACTTT
CDR3: CSARKLSSYNSPLHF

length: 15
V: TRBV3-1
J: TRBJ1-5
D: NA
size: NA
DNA: TGTGCCAGCAGCCTGAACTCAGGGGAAGGTCAGCCCCAGCATTTT
CDR3: CASSLNSGEGQPQHF

length: 15
V: TRBV12-3/TRBV12-4
J: TRBJ1-1
D: NA
size: NA
DNA: TGTGCCAGCAGTTTAGCCGTGGGTAGGGACACTGAAGCTTTCTTT
CDR3: CASSLAVGRDTEAFF

length: 15
V: TRBV5-1
J: TRBJ2-3
D: NA
size: NA
DNA: TGCGCCAGCAGCTTGGCAGGCAGGGCGATAGATACGCAGTATTTT
CDR3: CASSLAGRAIDTQYF

length: 15
V: TRBV9
J: TRBJ2-7
D: TRBD1
size: few
DNA: TGTGCCAGCAGCGTATTTCGGGACAGAGACTACGAGCAGTACTTC
CDR3: CASSVFRDRDYEQYF

length: 12
V: TRBV20-1
J: TRBJ2-1
D: NA
size: NA
DNA: TGCAGTGCTACCCAAGGCGGGAATGAGCAGTTCTTC
CDR3: CSATQGGNEQFF

length: 15
V: TRBV20-1
J: TRBJ2-3
D: TRBD1
size: NA
DNA: TGCAGTGCTAGAGGGCAGGGGGCGGACACAGATACGCAGTATTTT
CDR3: CSARGQGADTDTQYF

length: 14
V: TRBV13
J: TRBJ2-5
D: NA
size: NA
DNA: TGTGCCAGCAGCCGGGGCAGGCCTGTGGAGACCCAGTACTTC
CDR3: CASSRGRPVETQYF

length: 15
V: TRBV5-1
J: TRBJ2-1
D: TRBD2
size: NA
DNA: TGCGCCAGCGGCTTACCGGGACTAGAAGGCAATGAGCAGTTCTTC
CDR3: CASGLPGLEGNEQFF

length: 15
V: TRBV20-1
J: TRBJ2-3
D: NA
size: NA
DNA: TGCAGTGCTAGAGGGGGACCGGTTCGTCCAGATACGCAGTATTTT
CDR3: CSARGGPVRPDTQYF

length: 19
V: TRBV12-3/TRBV12-4
J: TRBJ2-7
D: TRBD2
size: once
DNA: TGTGCCAGCAGTTCCCTCCGCCTAGCGGGGGGCCTTAACTCCTACGAGCAGTACTTC
CDR3: CASSSLRLAGGLNSYEQYF

length: 13
V: TRBV12-3/TRBV12-4
J: TRBJ2-1
D: NA
size: NA
DNA: TGTGCCAGCAGTTTATTAGGGACGGCCGAGCAGTTCTTC
CDR3: CASSLLGTAEQFF

length: 15
V: TRBV25-1
J: TRBJ2-3
D: NA
size: few
DNA: TGTGCCAGCAGCCGCGGACAACTGCCCACAGATACGCAGTATTTT
CDR3: CASSRGQLPTDTQYF

length: 13
V: TRBV10-3
J: TRBJ1-5
D: NA
size: many
DNA: TGTGCCATCAGTGATAGCCGGGACACCCTACAGCATTTT
CDR3: CAISDSRDTLQHF

length: 15
V: TRBV5-1
J: TRBJ2-7
D: TRBD1
size: NA
DNA: TGCGCCAGCAGCTTGGTTCGACAGGGGATCTACGAGCAGTACTTC
CDR3: CASSLVRQGIYEQYF

length: 16
V: TRBV7-9
J: TRBJ2-5
D: NA
size: NA
DNA: TGTGCCAGCAGCTTACCCGGGACACGTGGAGGCAATGAGCAGTACTTC
CDR3: CASSLPGTRGGNEQYF

length: 14
V: TRBV9
J: TRBJ2-7
D: NA
size: NA
DNA: TGTGCCAGCACTCCGACAGCCTCATCCTACGAGCAGTACTTC
CDR3: CASTPTASSYEQYF

length: 16
V: TRBV7-2
J: TRBJ2-5
D: TRBD1
size: NA
DNA: TGTGCCAGCAGTATAAATAGGGGGCGAGTGGGGAATGAGCAGTACTTC
CDR3: CASSINRGRVGNEQYF

length: 14
V: TRBV3-1
J: TRBJ2-1
D: NA
size: few
DNA: TGTGCCAGCAGTCCCCCGACTACGACGAATGAGCAGTTCTTC
CDR3: CASSPPTTTNEQFF

length: 17
V: TRBV2
J: TRBJ2-4
D: NA
size: few
DNA: TGTGCCAGCAGGACCGACCGGGATCCCCCGGGAAGGGACATTCAGTACTTC
CDR3: CASRTDRDPPGRDIQYF

length: 15
V: TRBV20-1
J: TRBJ2-1
D: TRBD2
size: NA
DNA: TGCGGTGCTAGAACCGGACAGCGGGAGGGGAATGAGCAGTTCTTC
CDR3: CGARTGQREGNEQFF

length: 12
V: TRBV29-1
J: TRBJ2-5
D: NA
size: many
DNA: TGCAGCGGGATTCGTGGCCAAGAGACCCAGTACTTC
CDR3: CSGIRGQETQYF

length: 14
V: TRBV3-1
J: TRBJ2-3
D: TRBD2
size: many
DNA: TGTGCCAGCAGCCGGACTAGCGGGGGGGATACGCAGTATTTT
CDR3: CASSRTSGGDTQYF

length: 16
V: TRBV9
J: TRBJ1-2
D: NA
size: few
DNA: TGTGCCAGCAGCGCCAGCCCCCGAAGGGCTAACTATGGCTACACCTTC
CDR3: CASSASPRRANYGYTF

length: 13
V: TRBV7-8
J: TRBJ2-7
D: NA
size: few
DNA: TGTGCCAGCAGCTCGGACAGCCCCTACGAGCAGTACTTC
CDR3: CASSSDSPYEQYF

length: 13
V: TRBV12-3/TRBV12-4
J: TRBJ1-4
D: TRBD1
size: NA
DNA: TGTGCCAGCTACAGGGGAGCTAATGAAAAACTGTTTTTT
CDR3: CASYRGANEKLFF

length: 14
V: TRBV29-1
J: TRBJ2-5
D: NA
size: few
DNA: TGCAGCGTCACGACAACAGGGGCGGGGGAGACCCAGTACTTC
CDR3: CSVTTTGAGETQYF

length: 16
V: TRBV28
J: TRBJ2-1
D: TRBD2
size: NA
DNA: TGTGCCAGCAGTTTGGGGGGGACGGCTACCTACAATGAGCAGTTCTTC
CDR3: CASSLGGTATYNEQFF

length: 18
V: TRBV10-3
J: TRBJ2-5
D: NA
size: NA
DNA: TGTGCCATCAGTGCATTTTCACCAGGGCAGGGGTTAGGAGAGACCCAGTACTTC
CDR3: CAISAFSPGQGLGETQYF

length: 14
V: TRBV7-6
J: TRBJ1-4
D: NA
size: NA
DNA: TGTGCCAGCAGCGCAGGGTCCCCTAATGAAAAACTGTTTTTT
CDR3: CASSAGSPNEKLFF

length: 14
V: TRBV20-1
J: TRBJ2-1
D: TRBD2
size: NA
DNA: TGCAGTGCCTCTAGCGGGGGACTGGATAATGAGCAGTTCTTC
CDR3: CSASSGGLDNEQFF

length: 14
V: TRBV11-2
J: TRBJ2-7
D: NA
size: NA
DNA: TGTGCCAGCAGCTTAATGTGGAGCTCCTACGAGCAGTACTTC
CDR3: CASSLMWSSYEQYF

length: 13
V: TRBV6-6
J: TRBJ2-5
D: NA
size: NA
DNA: TGTGCCAGCAGTGCGACAGGAAAAGAGACCCAGTACTTC
CDR3: CASSATGKETQYF

length: 15
V: TRBV4-3
J: TRBJ1-2
D: NA
size: NA
DNA: TGCGCCAGCAGCCAAGATGACGGACAGTACTATGGCTACACCTTC
CDR3: CASSQDDGQYYGYTF

length: 13
V: TRBV12-3/TRBV12-4
J: TRBJ2-1
D: NA
size: NA
DNA: TGTGCCAGCAGTACCATTCACGGGAATGAGCAGTTCTTC
CDR3: CASSTIHGNEQFF

length: 16
V: TRBV6-6
J: TRBJ2-2
D: TRBD1
size: NA
DNA: TGTGCCAGCAGTCTTACCCCGACAGGGGAGCCCGGGGAGCTGTTTTTT
CDR3: CASSLTPTGEPGELFF

length: 16
V: TRBV2
J: TRBJ2-7
D: TRBD1
size: NA
DNA: TGTACCAGCAGTGAAGTGGGGACAGGGGCCTTTTACGAGCAGTACTTC
CDR3: CTSSEVGTGAFYEQYF

length: 16
V: TRBV3-1
J: TRBJ1-2
D: NA
size: NA
DNA: TGTGCCAGCAGCCGAAGCTCCTCAGGGACAAACTATGGCTACACCTTC
CDR3: CASSRSSSGTNYGYTF

length: 15
V: TRBV3-1
J: TRBJ2-1
D: TRBD2
size: once
DNA: TGTGCCAGCAGCACTTGGGAGGGAGCTGGAAATGAGCAGTTCTTC
CDR3: CASSTWEGAGNEQFF